A single sample is the source of the 16 T cell receptor beta chains below, sequenced in a study of OX40 agonist ivuxolimab in advanced cancers. Clones were read by immunoSEQ multiplex PCR, and TCRdb kept only the in-frame ones, dropping some. The sample shows approximately 26,000 clones, approximately 85% of them seen only once. The sequences come from CD4+ or CD8+ T cells sorted from blood, collected in a trial of the OX40 agonist ivuxolimab. The source is an adult with an advanced solid tumor such as melanoma, head and neck, liver or kidney cancer.

The J gene is TRBJ2-7, the V gene TRBV28; no reliable D call. CDR1 and CDR2 from the germline V gene are MDHEN and SYDVKM. V was trimmed by 3 bases and J by 2 bases, leaving 11 bases between them. The CDR3 runs to 14 residues. CDR3 nucleotide sequence: TGTGCCAGCAGTTTCGGGTCGGTAGCCTACGAGCAGTACTTC. Its translation: CASSFGSVAYEQYF.

The V and J genes are TRBV14 and TRBJ2-7, with D possibly matching TRBD1 (5 bases). This CDR3 region has 14 residues. V lost 4 bases and J lost 0, with 10 bases in between. CDR1 and CDR2 from the germline V gene are SGHDN and FVKESK. The CDR3 sequence is CASSLHRSSYEQYF. The CDR3, as DNA: TGTGCCAGCAGCCTGCACAGGAGCTCCTACGAGCAGTACTTC.

The chain joins TRBV27 to TRBJ1-1; possibly TRBD1 for D (5 bases). The CDR3 has 14 residues. V lost 4 bases and J lost 5, with 14 bases in between. Looked up from germline, CDR1 is MNHEY and CDR2 is SMNVEV (reference sequence). The CDR3 DNA is TGTGCCAGCAGTTGGAGGGGCGCGGGTACTGAAGCTTTCTTT. Translation gives CASSWRGAGTEAFF.

The chain employs TRBV7-2 and TRBJ1-1; D uncertain. The CDR3 spans 15 residues. V lost 3 bases and J 2 bases, leaving 13 bases between the germline ends. CDR1 is SGHTA and CDR2 is FQGNSA in the germline V gene. The CDR3, as DNA: TGTGCCAGCAGCTTCGAATGGTCTATCAACACTGAAGCTTTCTTT. It yields the protein CASSFEWSINTEAFF.

Sample share makes this clone medium-sized. The gene calls are TRBV4-3 and TRBJ1-2; 7 nucleotides align to TRBD1. V shed 2 bases, J shed 3 bases, and the junction held 3 bases outside the gene matches. Germline values: CDR1 LGHNA, CDR2 YSLEER. The CDR3 sequence is 14 residues long. CDR3 region: CASSQNRGDYGYTF. The CDR3 region has the DNA TGCGCCAGCAGCCAAAACAGGGGCGACTATGGCTACACCTTC.

The rearrangement joins TRBV11-2 to TRBJ2-1, with D unclear. CDR3 length equals 17 residues. Trimming took 2 bases from V and 0 from J, leaving 14 bases between them. Germline values: CDR1 SGHAT, CDR2 FQNNGV. The CDR3 coding sequence is TGTGCCAGCAGCTTAAGTGGTAGCCGAAGCTCCTACAATGAGCAGTTCTTC. This translates into CASSLSGSRSSYNEQFF.

There are a few counts of this clone. The chain links TRBV7-9 to TRBJ1-5, with TRBD1 identical over 7 bases. Trimming removed 5 bases from V and 5 bases from J; junction bases left unmatched: 9. This CDR3 spans 15 amino acids. CDR1 and CDR2 (germline): SEHNR, FQNEAQ (reference sequence). CDR3 amino acids: CASSATGADYQPQHF. In nucleotides, the CDR3 is TGTGCCAGCAGCGCCACAGGGGCTGATTATCAGCCCCAGCATTTT.

This chain connects TRBV7-9 to TRBJ2-3; 9 bases fit TRBD2. After removal of 4 bases from V and 0 bases from J, the junction contained 8 bases not matched to a gene. CDR3 length: 17 residues. The germline V gene has CDR1 SEHNR and CDR2 FQNEAQ (reference sequence). The CDR3 reads CASSSPGLAGSTDTQYF. The CDR3 bases are TGTGCCAGCAGCTCGCCTGGGCTAGCGGGGAGCACAGATACGCAGTATTTT. Full variable domain (remainder filled in from reference TRBV7-9 and TRBJ2-3): DTGVSQNPRHKITKRGQNVTFRCDPISEHNRLYWYRQTLGQGPEFLTYFQNEAQLEKSRLLSDRFSAERPKGSFSTLEIQRTEQGDSAMYLCASSSPGLAGSTDTQYFGPGTRLTVL.

V and J are TRBV18 and TRBJ2-7, with TRBD1 matching 10 bases. Trimming took 3 bases from V and 7 from J; bases not matched to a gene: 9. Germline CDR1 reads KGHSH; CDR2 reads LQKENI. This CDR3 is 15 amino acids long. The CDR3 is CASSPPDRGPLEQYF. Here the CDR3 DNA reads TGTGCCAGCTCACCGCCCGACAGGGGGCCCCTGGAGCAGTACTTC.

The rearrangement joins TRBV6-6 to TRBJ2-3; D is undetermined. The germline CDR1 and CDR2 sequences are MNHNY and SVGAGI (reference sequence). This CDR3 is built from 15 residues. V was clipped by 2 bases and J by 3 bases, with 12 bases between them. The CDR3 bases are TGTGCCAGCAGTTACAGCGTCAATCCGACAGATACGCAGTATTTT. It yields the protein CASSYSVNPTDTQYF.

This chain joins TRBV4-3 and TRBJ1-6; D possibly corresponds to TRBD1 (5 bases). The CDR3 is 15 amino acids. CDR1 LGHNA and CDR2 YSLEER come from the germline V gene. Trimming removed 1 base at V and 9 bases at J, with 13 bases between. The CDR3 loop reads CASSQGQGVGSPLHF. Written as DNA, the CDR3 is TGCGCCAGCAGCCAAGGCCAGGGAGTTGGTTCACCCCTCCACTTT.

The V and J genes are TRBV25-1 and TRBJ2-1, with D possibly matching TRBD2 (5 bases). Trimming shortened V by 8 bases and J by 0 bases, and 8 bases separated the two germline ends. The germline CDR1 and CDR2 sequences are MGHDK and SYGVNS. The CDR3 is 13 residues long. CDR3 sequence (DNA): TGTGCCAGCTCCACTAGCTCCTACAATGAGCAGTTCTTC. This encodes CASSTSSYNEQFF.

The CDR3 nucleotides read TGCGCCAGCAGCCAGGGGCTAGCCGCCTCGGGCCACGAGCAGTACTTC. It encodes CASSQGLAASGHEQYF. This chain joins TRBV4-1 and TRBJ2-7, with D possibly called TRBD1 or TRBD2 (5 bases each). V lost 3 bases to trimming and J lost 5 bases, with 20 bases between them. Germline V lookup: CDR1 MGHRA, CDR2 YSYEKL. CDR3 length equals 16 residues.

Written as DNA, the CDR3 is TGTGCCAGTAAACAGGGAAACACTGAAGCTTTCTTT. Protein sequence: CASKQGNTEAFF. The chain is built from TRBV19 and TRBJ1-1, with D tentatively TRBD1 (6 bases). Germline lookup yields CDR1 LNHDA and CDR2 SQIVND (reference sequence). Between the trimmed V and J ends, which lost 7 bases and 2 bases, there was a span of 8 bases. The CDR3 runs to 12 residues. Together with reference TRBV19 and TRBJ1-1, the CDR3 gives the full variable domain: DGGITQSPKYLFRKEGQNVTLSCEQNLNHDAMYWYRQDPGQGLRLIYYSQIVNDFQKGDIAEGYSVSREKKESFPLTVTSAQKNPTAFYLCASKQGNTEAFFGQGTRLTVV.

The chain couples TRBV7-9 to TRBJ2-7; no definite D call. CDR1 SEHNR and CDR2 FQNEAQ come from the germline V gene (reference sequence). This CDR3 has 12 amino acids. V was shortened by 1 base and J by 3 bases, with 4 bases between the two germline ends. DNA for the CDR3: TGTGCCAGCAGCTTAGGCTTCTACGAGCAGTACTTC. It specifies CASSLGFYEQYF. The whole variable domain, filled in from reference TRBV7-9 and TRBJ2-7, reads DTGVSQNPRHKITKRGQNVTFRCDPISEHNRLYWYRQTLGQGPEFLTYFQNEAQLEKSRLLSDRFSAERPKGSFSTLEIQRTEQGDSAMYLCASSLGFYEQYFGPGTRLTVT.

A single count supports this clone. This rearrangement joins TRBV5-1 to TRBJ2-7, with D perhaps TRBD2 (7 bases). Trimming shortened V by 1 base and J by 5 bases, and 16 bases separated the two germline ends. CDR1 SGHRS and CDR2 YFSETQ come from the germline V gene. The CDR3 runs to 15 residues. The DNA of the CDR3 is TGCGCCAGCAGCTTGAATGGGGGGGGCCTTGACGAGCAGTACTTC. This sequence encodes CASSLNGGGLDEQYF.